This TCR beta chain originates from a study of CD8 T cells in ankylosing spondylitis. With molecular barcodes, quantitative 5'-RACE was used to make the TCR beta libraries. TCRdb processed the 5' RACE reads anew with MiXCR; each CDR3 protein has one entry. The data show 400,000 or so distinct CDR3 sequences, with 25% to 30% seen just once and roughly 0.9% held by the top ten. V dropped 4 bases and J dropped 1 base, with 11 bases sitting between them. The CDR3 covers 14 residues. Germline V gene lookup returns CDR1 LGHDT and CDR2 YNNKEL (reference sequence). General study findings and limits: In ankylosing spondylitis blood, a motif of roughly 8 highly homologous TCR beta variants appeared characteristic. Matched ankylosing spondylitis synovial fluid reportedly contained a significantly enriched population of disease-linked clones.

As regards this clonotype: The antigen is unknown.

V is TRBV3-1 and J is TRBJ2-7, with D possibly TRBD2 on 5 matching bases. Sequenced material: blood, either unsorted or a sorted T cell fraction (not recorded which). This receptor was obtained from a male donor with ankylosing spondylitis. The CDR3 nucleotides read TGTGCCAGCAGCCCAGGACTGGATTCCTACGAGCAGTACTTC. Its translation is CASSPGLDSYEQYF.